This T cell receptor (beta chain) was identified during a study of cytomegalovirus exposure and HLA in healthy donors. Germline values: CDR1 SNHLY, CDR2 FYNNEI. The CDR3 is made up of 14 amino acids. 60 Vbeta and 13 Jbeta primers were used in PCR. Clones were read by immunoSEQ multiplex PCR, and TCRdb kept only the in-frame ones, dropping some. The sample holds around 200,000 clones, roughly four fifths seen once. The sequencing input was PBMCs. This sequence originates from a man younger than 40 in good health and CMV-seronegative. This chain uses TRBV2 with TRBJ2-3; D remains unclear. In DNA, the CDR3 is TGTTTCTCTTCTTATTCCTCCGGCACAGATACGCAGTATTTT. This gives the protein CFSSYSSGTDTQYF.